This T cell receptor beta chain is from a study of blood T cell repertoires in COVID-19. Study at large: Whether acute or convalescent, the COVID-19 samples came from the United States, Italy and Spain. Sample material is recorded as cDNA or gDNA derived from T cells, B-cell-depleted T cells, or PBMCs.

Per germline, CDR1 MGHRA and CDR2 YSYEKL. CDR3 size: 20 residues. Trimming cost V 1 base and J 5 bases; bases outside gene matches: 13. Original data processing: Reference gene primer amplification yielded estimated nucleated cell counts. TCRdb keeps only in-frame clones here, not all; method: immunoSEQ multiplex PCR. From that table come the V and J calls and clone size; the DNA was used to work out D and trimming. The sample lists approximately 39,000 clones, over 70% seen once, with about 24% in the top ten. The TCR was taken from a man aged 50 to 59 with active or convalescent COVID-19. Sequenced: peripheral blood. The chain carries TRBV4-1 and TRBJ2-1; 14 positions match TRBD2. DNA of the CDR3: TGCGCCAGCAGCCAAGGAAGGGGACTAGCGGGAGTATTGGCTGACAATGAGCAGTTCTTC. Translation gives CASSQGRGLAGVLADNEQFF.